This TCR beta chain was observed in a study of molecular identifiers for immune sequencing clone quantification. This clonotype showed up just a few times. Its antigen is unknown. TCRdb re-called the PCR reads with MiXCR, one entry per CDR3 protein. The table lists about half a million distinct CDR3 sequences, roughly 23% of them singletons. Study-wide results and caveats: Clones of above 20 RNA copies carried over 98% of effector molecules; in naive cells they carried under 1%.

The sample was naive CD8+ T cells from blood, with Jurkat cell RNA spiked in. Documented subset: FACS-sorted CD8+CD4-CCR7+CD45RA+ naive T cells. This receptor was identified in a human donor in good health. Some libraries in this study had Jurkat cell RNA spiked in.

CDR3 loop: CASSWGGLGSYEQYF. The CDR3, as DNA: TGTGCCAGCAGCTGGGGGGGACTAGGGTCCTACGAGCAGTACTTC. This chain joins TRBV27 and TRBJ2-7, with 8 positions matching TRBD2. The germline gives CDR1 MNHEY, CDR2 SMNVEV (reference sequence). This CDR3 region has 15 residues. The V gene end was trimmed by 6 bases and the J gene end by 1 base; junction bases not matched to a gene: 8.